One sample yielded the 23 T cell receptor beta chains listed below, sequenced in a study of shared clonotypes between healthy human individuals. The data were produced by immunoSEQ multiplex PCR, yet TCRdb's version contains in-frame clones alone and is incomplete. The sample comprises about 1.1 million clones, roughly 80% of which are singletons, and almost 0.9% rests with the top ten. The source material was memory CD4+ T cells from PBMCs. As for subset: CD45RA-negative fraction. All receptors come from a man between 18 and 29 years old in good health. Some clones in this sample may be carry-over from other donors' samples.

V and J are TRBV20-1 and TRBJ1-2; no reliable D call. This CDR3 has 11 residues. The V end lost 5 bases, the J end lost 3 bases, and 7 bases lay between the germline ends. Germline loops: CDR1 DFQATT, CDR2 SNEGSKA (reference sequence). The CDR3 reads CSAPKDYGYTF. The CDR3, as DNA: TGCAGTGCTCCGAAGGACTATGGCTACACCTTC.

This CDR3 reads CSVGQGNTGELFF. As DNA, the CDR3 is TGCAGCGTAGGACAGGGTAACACCGGGGAGCTGTTTTTT. The chain is built from TRBV29-1 and TRBJ2-2, with 8 bases lining up with TRBD1. Germline V gene lookup returns CDR1 SQVTM and CDR2 ANQGSEA. CDR3 size: 13 residues. V dropped 6 bases and J dropped 2; count of bases not matched to a gene: 2.

This chain joins TRBV10-3 and TRBJ1-4; a weak D match, TRBD1 (5 bases). This CDR3 is built from 13 residues. Germline V gene data show CDR1 as ENHRY and CDR2 as SYGVKD. With 5 bases removed from V and 8 bases from J, the gap between germline ends came to 12 bases. The CDR3 loop reads CAISPGRGEKLFF. CDR3 coding DNA: TGTGCCATCAGTCCAGGCCGGGGCGAAAAACTGTTTTTT.

The genes are TRBV5-4 and TRBJ1-2, with D hard to call. The CDR3 consists of 13 residues. The ends were cut back, 3 bases at V and 1 base at J, with 7 bases in the middle. Germline CDR1 and CDR2: SGHNT and YYREEE (reference sequence). The CDR3 reads CASSSSVNYGYTF. The CDR3, as DNA: TGTGCCAGCAGCTCCTCAGTTAACTATGGCTACACCTTC.

The chain carries TRBV11-2 and TRBJ1-2; the D gene is possibly TRBD1 (6 bases). The V gene lost 5 bases and the J gene lost 5 bases, with 12 bases spanning the gap. Germline CDR1 SGHAT, CDR2 FQNNGV. The length of the CDR3 is 13 residues. CDR3 region: CASSQGQSYGYTF. The CDR3 DNA follows: TGTGCCAGCAGCCAGGGACAATCTTATGGCTACACCTTC.

The chain employs TRBV7-6 and TRBJ2-1; 11 bases match TRBD2. The germline V gene has CDR1 SGHVS and CDR2 FNYEAQ. The length of the CDR3 is 15 residues. V trimming: 5 bases; J trimming: 7 bases; junction bases outside the gene matches: 7. CDR3 amino acids: CASSVTSGRWNEQFF. The CDR3 nucleotides read TGTGCCAGCAGCGTTACTAGCGGGAGATGGAATGAGCAGTTCTTC.

V and J are TRBV19 and TRBJ2-3, with D possibly being TRBD2 (6 bases). Trimming removed 5 bases from V and 5 bases from J, with 14 bases in between. The CDR3 is 14 amino acids. The germline V gene encodes CDR1 LNHDA and CDR2 SQIVND (reference sequence). CDR3 coding DNA: TGTGCCAGTAGTCCGCTAGCGCATAGAGATACGCAGTATTTT. It codes for CASSPLAHRDTQYF.

The chain employs TRBV6-1 and TRBJ2-7; the match to TRBD2 covers 8 bases. This CDR3 region has 14 residues. Germline trimming cut 8 bases from V and 2 bases from J; bases unmatched to any gene: 8. Germline V gene data show CDR1 as MNHNS and CDR2 as SASEGT. The DNA for the CDR3 is TGTGCCAGCGAAAGGCGGGAGGCCCCCTACGAGCAGTACTTC. Its protein product is CASERREAPYEQYF.

This clone was detected once. In the same sample, other DNA sequences code for this CDR3. The V call is TRBV6-1, the J call TRBJ1-2; D not certain. The V end lost 5 bases, the J end lost 4 bases, and 5 bases lay between the germline ends. CDR1 and CDR2 from the germline V gene are MNHNS and SASEGT. The CDR3 runs to 11 residues. CDR3: CASSSTYGYTF. The CDR3 coding sequence is TGTGCCAGCAGTTCCACCTATGGCTACACCTTC.

The rearrangement uses TRBV30 and TRBJ2-3, with D perhaps TRBD2 (6 bases). The CDR3 sequence is 14 residues long. Looked up from germline, CDR1 is GTSNPN and CDR2 is SVGIG (reference sequence). V dropped 4 bases and J dropped 2 bases, with 13 bases sitting between them. CDR3 amino acids: CAWTGLLPTDTQYF. CDR3 nucleotides: TGTGCCTGGACAGGACTATTGCCCACAGATACGCAGTATTTT.

The rearrangement joins TRBV18 to TRBJ2-7; no clear D gene. Trimming pared 6 bases from V and 3 bases from J, leaving 9 bases between. Germline V gives CDR1 KGHSH, CDR2 LQKENI. The CDR3 contains 12 residues. The CDR3 here is CASSQDGYEQYF. CDR3 DNA sequence: TGTGCCAGCTCCCAGGACGGCTACGAGCAGTACTTC.

V is TRBV10-3 and J is TRBJ2-1; tentative D call: TRBD1 (6 bases). Germline V lookup: CDR1 ENHRY, CDR2 SYGVKD. V gave up 4 bases and J gave up 8 bases, with 18 bases separating them. This CDR3 comprises 15 residues. The CDR3 loop reads CAISAPQQGMDEQFF. CDR3 sequence (DNA): TGTGCCATCAGTGCCCCCCAACAGGGTATGGATGAGCAGTTCTTC.

This chain joins TRBV7-2 and TRBJ2-7, with D perhaps matching TRBD2 (6 bases). CDR3 size: 15 residues. V lost 1 base, J lost 1 base, and 11 bases lay in between. CDR1 and CDR2 from the germline V gene are SGHTA and FQGNSA. CDR3 DNA sequence: TGTGCCAGCAGCTTAGATGCTAGCGCGTCCTACGAGCAGTACTTC. Residues: CASSLDASASYEQYF.

This chain joins TRBV5-1 and TRBJ2-3; D gene unclear. Trimming took off 0 bases at V and 5 bases at J, with 7 bases between the two ends. The CDR3 spans 13 residues. Per germline, CDR1 SGHRS and CDR2 YFSETQ. The CDR3 is CASSLGWRDTQYF. The CDR3 region has the DNA TGCGCCAGCAGCTTGGGTTGGAGAGATACGCAGTATTTT.

This sequence joins TRBV19 and TRBJ1-5, with D perhaps TRBD1 (6 bases). V lost 6 bases, J lost 2 bases, and 11 bases lay in between. This CDR3 contains 14 residues. CDR1 is LNHDA, CDR2 SQIVND, per germline (reference sequence). CDR3 in amino acids: CASSLGGGNQPQHF. In DNA form, the CDR3 reads TGTGCCAGTAGCCTAGGGGGTGGCAATCAGCCCCAGCATTTT.

The rearrangement links TRBV19 to TRBJ2-1; 10 bases map to TRBD2. V gave up 5 bases and J gave up 6 bases; unmatched junction bases: 10. CDR3 size: 16 residues. Germline V CDR1 and CDR2: LNHDA, SQIVND (reference sequence). CDR3 amino acids: CASSRLWTSGRNEQFF. CDR3 nucleotide sequence: TGTGCCAGTAGTCGGCTTTGGACTAGCGGTCGCAATGAGCAGTTCTTC. Drawing the rest from reference TRBV19 and TRBJ2-1, the complete variable domain is DGGITQSPKYLFRKEGQNVTLSCEQNLNHDAMYWYRQDPGQGLRLIYYSQIVNDFQKGDIAEGYSVSREKKESFPLTVTSAQKNPTAFYLCASSRLWTSGRNEQFFGPGTRLTVL.

The rearrangement links TRBV30 to TRBJ2-1, with 10 bases aligning to TRBD2. This CDR3 has 15 amino acids. Trimming took 2 bases from V and 11 from J; bases not matched to a gene: 12. Germline CDR1 and CDR2: GTSNPN and SVGIG (reference sequence). CDR3 DNA: TGTGCCTGGAGTCCCCTAGCGGGGGATACAATGAAGCAGTTCTTC. Translation: CAWSPLAGDTMKQFF.

This clone has only one observation. The rearrangement joins TRBV5-1 to TRBJ1-1; D remains ambiguous. The CDR3 contains 15 residues. CDR1 is SGHRS and CDR2 is YFSETQ in the germline V gene. V gave up 0 bases and J gave up 5 bases, with 14 bases separating them. CDR3 residues: CASSLADGLETEAFF. CDR3 sequence (DNA): TGCGCCAGCAGCTTGGCCGATGGTCTCGAGACTGAAGCTTTCTTT.

The CDR3 DNA reads as TGCGCCAGCAGCTTGTCAGCCGCAAGAAATGAGCAGTTCTTC. Translated: CASSLSAARNEQFF. The chain uses TRBV5-1 and TRBJ2-1; D remains unclear. CDR1 and CDR2 from the germline V gene are SGHRS and YFSETQ. Trimming stripped 1 base from V and 7 bases from J, with 12 bases between. CDR3 length: 14 amino acids.

This rearrangement joins TRBV5-1 to TRBJ2-1; weak D call: TRBD1 (7 bases). Deletions cut 1 base from V and 8 bases from J, with 16 bases between. The germline CDR1 and CDR2 sequences are SGHRS and YFSETQ. This CDR3 has 15 amino acids. The CDR3 region is CASSLQGDWGDEQFF. The CDR3 coding sequence is TGCGCCAGCAGCTTGCAGGGGGACTGGGGCGATGAGCAGTTCTTC.

The sample holds a few counts of this clone. The chain uses TRBV18 and TRBJ1-5; no firm D call. The germline V and J ends were trimmed by 3 bases and 6 bases, with 9 bases remaining between them. The CDR3 is 13 residues long. Germline CDR1 KGHSH, CDR2 LQKENI. This CDR3 is CASSPGAVQPQHF. The CDR3, as DNA: TGTGCCAGCTCACCGGGAGCCGTTCAGCCCCAGCATTTT. Complete variable domain (other parts from reference TRBV18 and TRBJ1-5): NAGVMQNPRHLVRRRGQEARLRCSPMKGHSHVYWYRQLPEEGLKFMVYLQKENIIDESGMPKERFSAEFPKEGPSILRIQQVVRGDSAAYFCASSPGAVQPQHFGDGTRLSIL.

The chain uses TRBV5-5 and TRBJ1-2; D is undetermined. V gave up 0 bases and J gave up 2 bases, with 11 bases separating them. The germline V gene has CDR1 SGHKS and CDR2 YYEKEE (reference sequence). The CDR3 length is 15 residues. The CDR3 nucleotides are TGTGCCAGCAGCTTGGATCCTTCCGCCAACTATGGCTACACCTTC. Translation: CASSLDPSANYGYTF.

To note about this clone: Other DNA sequences in this sample translate to the same CDR3. The chain recombines TRBV29-1 with TRBJ2-3, with D possibly TRBD2 on 6 matching bases. This CDR3 is 10 amino acids long. CDR1 SQVTM and CDR2 ANQGSEA come from the germline V gene. The V gene lost 7 bases and the J gene lost 4 bases, with 6 bases spanning the gap. As DNA, the CDR3 is TGCAGCGGCGGGGCAGATACGCAGTATTTT. Its translation is CSGGADTQYF.